Listed here is a single T cell receptor beta chain. Its antigen is unidentified. The record originates from a study of shared clonotypes between healthy human individuals. At the level of the study: Three CD4 naive, three CD4 memory, two CD8 naive and one CD8 memory plate were used per donor. Study-wide results and limits: Naive subsets generally exceeded memory subsets in estimated richness. Naive CD4 clonotypes overlapped across a handful of donors at around 4.7%.

Germline V gene sequence: CDR1 SGHNT, CDR2 YYREEE (reference sequence). This CDR3 is 15 amino acids long. Trimming removed 6 bases from V and 6 bases from J; junction bases left unmatched: 10. Genomic DNA from each subset was divided evenly over several immunoSEQ plates. This table comes from immunoSEQ multiplex PCR, and its TCRdb copy is limited to in-frame clones, with some not included. The repertoire holds approximately 2.5 million clones, with 80% to 95% as singletons. This rearrangement joins TRBV5-4 to TRBJ2-1; 9 nucleotides agree with TRBD2. Sequences were obtained from naive CD4+ T cells from PBMCs. Regarding subset: CD45RA+ positively selected. The sequence came from a man between 18 and 29 years old in good health. Some clones in this sample may be carry-over from other donors' samples. CDR3 residues: CASTQGLAGSNEQFF. The CDR3 DNA sequence: TGTGCCAGCACCCAGGGGCTAGCGGGATCCAATGAGCAGTTCTTC.